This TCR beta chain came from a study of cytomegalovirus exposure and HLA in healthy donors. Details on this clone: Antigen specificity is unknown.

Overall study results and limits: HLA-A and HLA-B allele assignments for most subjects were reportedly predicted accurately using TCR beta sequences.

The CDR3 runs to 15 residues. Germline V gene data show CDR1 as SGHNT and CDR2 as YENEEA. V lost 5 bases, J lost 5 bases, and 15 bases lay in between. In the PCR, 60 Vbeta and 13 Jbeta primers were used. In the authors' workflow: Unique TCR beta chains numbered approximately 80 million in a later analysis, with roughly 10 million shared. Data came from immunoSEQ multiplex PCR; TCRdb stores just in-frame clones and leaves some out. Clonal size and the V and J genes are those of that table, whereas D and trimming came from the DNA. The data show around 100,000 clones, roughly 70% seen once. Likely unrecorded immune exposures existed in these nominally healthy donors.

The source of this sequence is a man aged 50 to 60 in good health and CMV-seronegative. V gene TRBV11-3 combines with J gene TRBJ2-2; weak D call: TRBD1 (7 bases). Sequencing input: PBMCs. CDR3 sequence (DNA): TGTGCCAGCAGCCAGAGGAGGGGGCAAACCGGGGAGCTGTTTTTT. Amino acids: CASSQRRGQTGELFF.